This TCR beta chain was found in a study of Ad26.COV2.S vaccination and SARS-CoV-2 variants. CDR3 length: 14 amino acids. With 10 bases clipped from V and 6 bases from J, the junction kept 14 bases outside the gene matches. The germline CDR1 and CDR2 sequences are ENHRY and SYGVKD. TCRdb keeps only in-frame clones here, not all; method: immunoSEQ multiplex PCR. This repertoire shows 200,000 to 300,000 clones, around 88% found once; its top ten account for 2.5% to 3.5%. The treatment is: around 19 received Ad26.COV2.S at low or high dose, single or two shots; about 5 received placebo; per-sample allocation not given. Material that was analyzed had been drawn on day 63 after the first vaccine or placebo injection. An Ad26 vector expressing Wuhan-strain SARS-CoV-2 spike constituted the vaccine.

The starting material was peripheral blood, obtained in a trial of Ad26.COV2.S vaccine versus placebo. The genes are TRBV10-3 and TRBJ1-2, with 7 bases lining up with TRBD1. This TCR was recovered from a person between 18 and 65 years old who received the Ad26.COV2.S COVID-19 vaccine or a placebo. CDR3 in DNA: TGTGCCACCTTTAAAAACAGGGGTGGCGATGGCTACACCTTC. Residues: CATFKNRGGDGYTF.